This T cell receptor (beta chain) was observed in a study of blood T cells in healthy people across ages. Notes on the study in general: Correlation between TCR beta diversity and naive T cell percentage was strong. Estimates of diversity drawn from one million T cells were considered underestimates.

Total RNA, at least 5 micrograms per sample, was extracted from PBMCs. V lost 5 bases, J lost 0 bases, and 5 bases stayed unmatched. Germline CDR1 reads MGHRA; CDR2 reads YSYEKL. This CDR3 has 15 residues. A second 7 to 11 cycle PCR used barcoded and J-beta primers. Each CDR3 protein is one row after TCRdb ran MiXCR on the 5' RACE reads. The sample lists some 880,000 distinct CDR3 sequences; 36% were seen once. To note about this clonotype: Its specificity is not known.

V usage is TRBV4-1 and J usage is TRBJ2-3; 7 bases agree with TRBD1. The origin of this receptor is a man aged 18 to 30 in good health. Input material: blood. The chain's CDR3 is CASSIDRASTDTQYF. CDR3 sequence (DNA): TGCGCCAGCAGCATTGACAGGGCCAGCACAGATACGCAGTATTTT.